This TCR beta chain was captured in a study of blood T cell repertoires in COVID-19. Seattle-derived patients entered the study during active infection and were followed longitudinally. The germline CDR1 and CDR2 sequences are MNHEY and SVGAGI. There are 13 residues in the CDR3. V was clipped by 6 bases and J by 5 bases; unmatched bases: 2. The protocol was immunoSEQ multiplex PCR, while the TCRdb copy is restricted to in-frame clones and leaves out a portion. The repertoire includes 180,000 or so clones, 81% of them detected once, and approximately 10% sits in the top ten. The TCR sequence derives from an elderly woman with COVID-19, enrolled during active disease. The chain couples TRBV6-5 to TRBJ2-7; 12 bases fit TRBD2. The material sequenced was peripheral blood. The DNA for the CDR3 is TGTGCCAGCAGCTGGACTAGCGGGAACGAGCAGTACTTC. Its protein is CASSWTSGNEQYF.